One sample yielded the 6 T cell receptor beta chains listed below, sequenced in a study of blood T cell repertoires in COVID-19. Clones were read by immunoSEQ multiplex PCR, and TCRdb kept only the in-frame ones, dropping some. The sample has around 400,000 clones, roughly four fifths seen once. Material: PBMCs or T cells enriched from blood (not recorded which). These receptors all stem from a woman in her forties or fifties who had recovered from COVID-19.

The sample holds a few counts of this clone. The chain recombines TRBV7-2 with TRBJ2-1, with D tentatively TRBD2 (5 bases). The CDR3 runs to 13 residues. CDR1 SGHTA and CDR2 FQGNSA come from the germline V gene. Trimming stripped 5 bases from V and 8 bases from J, with 13 bases between. The CDR3, as DNA: TGTGCCAGCAGCACCCCCGCGAGGGATGAGCAGTTCTTC. It yields the protein CASSTPARDEQFF.

A remark on this clone: The same CDR3 is also encoded by other DNA sequences in this sample. The chain couples TRBV3-1 (or the pseudogene TRBV3-2) to TRBJ2-7, with D unresolved. The CDR3 runs to 12 residues. Germline CDR1 reads LGHDT; CDR2 reads YNNKEL (reference sequence). V was shortened by 1 base and J by 4 bases, with 5 bases between the two germline ends. The CDR3 nucleotides are TGTGCCAGCAGCCAAGTTACATACGAGCAGTACTTC. Translated, it gives CASSQVTYEQYF.

The genes are TRBV6-8 and TRBJ2-2; TRBD2 matches 9 bases. CDR1 and CDR2 from the germline V gene are MNHGY and SAAAGT. The CDR3 length is 15 residues. Trimming at V came to 5 bases and at J to 2 bases, leaving 3 bases not matched to a gene. CDR3 sequence (DNA): TGTGCCAGCAGTCCGCTAGCGGGAAACACCGGGGAGCTGTTTTTT. This gives the protein CASSPLAGNTGELFF.

This clone was counted a few times. The CDR3, as DNA: TGTGCCAGCAGCTTAGCGGCAGGTCTTAATGAAAAACTGTTTTTT. Its protein is CASSLAAGLNEKLFF. The chain links TRBV13 to TRBJ1-4; D gene uncertain. Germline CDR1 PRHDT, CDR2 FYEKMQ (reference sequence). The CDR3 runs 15 residues. V lost 1 base, J lost 4 bases, and 10 bases lay in between.

This chain joins TRBV4-2 and TRBJ2-1; TRBD2 aligns across 11 bases. V was pared by 2 bases and J by 0 bases, with 18 bases of the junction left unmatched. Germline V gene sequence: CDR1 LGHNA, CDR2 YNFKEQ. CDR3 length: 22 amino acids. The CDR3 bases are TGTGCCAGCAGCCAAATCTTATACCCCGTTAGCGGGGGGGCCTTCTCCTACAATGAGCAGTTCTTC. Amino acid sequence: CASSQILYPVSGGAFSYNEQFF.

J is TRBJ2-7 and V is TRBV9; 9 bases match TRBD1. V shed 3 bases and J 4 bases; nucleotides not matched to a gene: 5. The length of the CDR3 is 14 residues. CDR1 and CDR2 (germline): SGDLS, YYNGEE. The CDR3 nucleotides are TGTGCCAGCAGCGCCGGGACAGGGAGATACGAGCAGTACTTC. Its protein product is CASSAGTGRYEQYF.